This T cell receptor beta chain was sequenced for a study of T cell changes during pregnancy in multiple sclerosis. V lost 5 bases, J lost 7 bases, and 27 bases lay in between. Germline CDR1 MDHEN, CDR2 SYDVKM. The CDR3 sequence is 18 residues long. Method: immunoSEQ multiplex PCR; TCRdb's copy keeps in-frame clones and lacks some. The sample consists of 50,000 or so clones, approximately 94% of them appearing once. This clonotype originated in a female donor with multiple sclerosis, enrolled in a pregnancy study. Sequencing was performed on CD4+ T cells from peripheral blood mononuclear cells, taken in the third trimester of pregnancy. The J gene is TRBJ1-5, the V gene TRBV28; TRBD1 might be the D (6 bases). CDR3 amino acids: CASSQTLLSGRGGQPQHF. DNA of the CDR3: TGTGCCAGCAGTCAAACTCTACTATCAGGCAGGGGCGGCCAGCCCCAGCATTTT.